This TCR beta chain came from a study of blood T cell repertoires in COVID-19. Study background: In each case, the material was cDNA or gDNA derived from T cells, B-cell-depleted T cells, or PBMCs.

V lost 3 bases and J lost 2; bases outside the gene matches: 7. The CDR3 spans 16 residues. The germline V gene has CDR1 ENHRY and CDR2 SYGVKD. This clone came up once. Assay: immunoSEQ multiplex PCR; the TCRdb copy retains only in-frame clones and omits some. The sample includes tens of thousands of clones, around 90% seen only once; the top ten take over 8.5%. Input material: peripheral blood. V usage is TRBV10-3 and J usage is TRBJ2-1, with 7 positions matching TRBD1. This receptor was obtained from a man older than 75 with acute or convalescent COVID-19. The CDR3 is CAISDADRYPYNEQFF. DNA of the CDR3: TGTGCCATCAGTGACGCGGACAGGTACCCCTACAATGAGCAGTTCTTC.